This T cell receptor beta chain was identified in a study of CD8 T cells in Susac syndrome. Random hexamers were used to reverse transcribe an amount of roughly 0.5 to 1 ug RNA. The amplification used immunoSEQ multiplex PCR on TCR beta CDR3; it spanned 54 Vbeta and 13 Jbeta. TCRdb independently ran MiXCR on the immunoSEQ multiplex PCR reads; one entry per CDR3 protein. The top ten clones hold 0.065% to 0.1% of a sample with 150,000 to 200,000 distinct CDR3 sequences, about 91% of them seen once. The V gene lost 6 bases and the J gene lost 2 bases, with 15 bases spanning the gap. CDR3 length equals 14 residues. From germline, CDR1 is SQVTM and CDR2 ANQGSEA. The T cells that were sequenced for TCR beta were CD8+ and CD4+ cells from blood. Bulk CD8+ and CD4+ cells came from magnetic negative isolation; CD8+ TEMRA by FACS.

The chain links TRBV29-1 to TRBJ2-3, with D unresolved. Source material: CD4+ T cells from PBMCs. This receptor was taken from a human donor in good health. This chain's CDR3 is CSVGTGATTDTQYF. CDR3 sequence (DNA): TGCAGCGTGGGAACGGGTGCAACCACAGATACGCAGTATTTT.